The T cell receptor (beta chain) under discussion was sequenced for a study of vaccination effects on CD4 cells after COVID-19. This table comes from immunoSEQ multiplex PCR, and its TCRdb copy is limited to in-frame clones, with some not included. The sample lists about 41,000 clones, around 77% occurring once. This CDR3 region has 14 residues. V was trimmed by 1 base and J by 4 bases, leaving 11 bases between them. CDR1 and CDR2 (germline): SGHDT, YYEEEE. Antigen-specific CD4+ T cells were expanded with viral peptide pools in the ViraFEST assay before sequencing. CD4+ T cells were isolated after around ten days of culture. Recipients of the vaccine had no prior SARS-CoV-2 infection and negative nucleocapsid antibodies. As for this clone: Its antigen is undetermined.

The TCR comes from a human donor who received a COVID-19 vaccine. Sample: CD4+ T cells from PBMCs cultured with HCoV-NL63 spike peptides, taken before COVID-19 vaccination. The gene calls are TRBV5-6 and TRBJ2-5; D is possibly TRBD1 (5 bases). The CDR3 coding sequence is TGTGCCAGCAGCTTGTATACAGGCCGAGAGACCCAGTACTTC. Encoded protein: CASSLYTGRETQYF.